These T cell receptor beta chains were read from a single sample in a study of cytomegalovirus exposure and HLA in healthy donors. Using immunoSEQ multiplex PCR, the repertoire was profiled, and TCRdb retains in-frame clones only, with some absent. Among roughly 140,000 clones listed, less than 90% were seen once. Sequencing was performed on PBMCs. The source is a boy aged 2 to 9 in good health and CMV-seronegative. Both conserved end residues are part of each CDR3.

J gene: TRBJ2-3; V gene: TRBV10-2; CDR3 protein: CASSPETVLGTDTQYF
J gene: TRBJ2-1; V gene: TRBV11-3; CDR3 protein: CASSLVLGTGYNEQFF
J gene: TRBJ1-5; V gene: TRBV7-2; CDR3 protein: CASSLALDQPQHF
J gene: TRBJ2-3; V gene: TRBV7-2; CDR3 protein: CASLPSRFPTDTQYF
J gene: TRBJ2-1; V gene: TRBV15; CDR3 protein: CATHRGVYNEQFF
J gene: TRBJ2-2; V gene: TRBV28; CDR3 protein: CASSNRQNPIFGELFF
J gene: TRBJ1-1; V gene: TRBV6-5; CDR3 protein: CASSSLTGVEAFF
J gene: TRBJ2-2; V gene: TRBV7-3; CDR3 protein: CASSPSLPGELFF
J gene: TRBJ2-7; V gene: TRBV7-2; CDR3 protein: CASSFSGYEQYF
J gene: TRBJ2-1; V gene: TRBV7-3; CDR3 protein: CASSTPRSEQFF
J gene: TRBJ1-1; V gene: TRBV28; CDR3 protein: CASSPNRLNTEAFF
J gene: TRBJ2-7; V gene: TRBV6-1; CDR3 protein: CASSEAHQRGGVYEQYF
J gene: TRBJ2-3; V gene: TRBV6-4; CDR3 protein: CASSDSSGRADTQYF
J gene: TRBJ1-2; V gene: TRBV19; CDR3 protein: CASSTPGQGIYGYTF
J gene: TRBJ1-2; V gene: TRBV28; CDR3 protein: CASSLGPVMGGYGYTF
J gene: TRBJ2-7; V gene: TRBV5-1; CDR3 protein: CASSFLRQGAYEQYF
J gene: TRBJ1-6; V gene: TRBV27; CDR3 protein: CASSPTRQGAFSPLHF
J gene: TRBJ2-5; V gene: TRBV13; CDR3 protein: CASSLEGGASGKPFQETQYF
J gene: TRBJ2-1; V gene: TRBV6-4; CDR3 protein: CASSDSRAGDYNEQFF
J gene: TRBJ1-5; V gene: TRBV7-3; CDR3 protein: CASSLTGTPGGYSNQPQHF
J gene: TRBJ2-5; V gene: TRBV29-1; CDR3 protein: CSVAGVDTLRKETQYF
J gene: TRBJ2-5; V gene: TRBV19; CDR3 protein: CASSYQETQYF
J gene: TRBJ2-7; V gene: TRBV7-8; CDR3 protein: CASSLASGGTLAYEQYF
J gene: TRBJ2-3; V gene: TRBV15; CDR3 protein: CATSRSQDTQYF
J gene: TRBJ1-1; V gene: TRBV15; CDR3 protein: CATSRGRTGVNTEAFF
J gene: TRBJ1-6; V gene: TRBV28; CDR3 protein: CASRETAGQNNSPLHF
J gene: TRBJ1-1; V gene: TRBV10-2; CDR3 protein: CASSELWNTEAFF
J gene: TRBJ2-7; V gene: TRBV13; CDR3 protein: CASRGTGNSYEQYF
J gene: TRBJ1-1; V gene: TRBV6-5; CDR3 protein: CASKAGDYMNTEAFF
J gene: TRBJ2-3; V gene: TRBV6-5; CDR3 protein: CASSYRGFTDTQYF
J gene: TRBJ1-3; V gene: TRBV5-1; CDR3 protein: CASSADRASGNTIYF
J gene: TRBJ1-1; V gene: TRBV7-3; CDR3 protein: CASSLHRTGATEAFF
J gene: TRBJ2-7; V gene: TRBV11-2; CDR3 protein: CASSGLTGTIYEQYF
J gene: TRBJ1-4; V gene: TRBV7-2; CDR3 protein: CASSLARSRRGLEKLFF
J gene: TRBJ1-1; V gene: TRBV6-4; CDR3 protein: CASSESPGYNTEAFF
J gene: TRBJ2-2; V gene: TRBV30; CDR3 protein: CAWRTQRLDTGELFF
J gene: TRBJ1-1; V gene: TRBV25-1; CDR3 protein: CASSRQFEAFF
J gene: TRBJ2-7; V gene: TRBV5-4; CDR3 protein: CASSLTAGGLLTYEQYF
J gene: TRBJ1-3; V gene: TRBV14; CDR3 protein: CASSQDYWDSLSGNTIYF
J gene: TRBJ2-5; V gene: TRBV20-1; CDR3 protein: CSGTREETQYF
J gene: TRBJ2-1; V gene: TRBV18; CDR3 protein: CASSPEDSRKARVLPTDEQFF
J gene: TRBJ1-5; V gene: TRBV23-1; CDR3 protein: CASSHSRSGLQPQHF
J gene: TRBJ1-1; V gene: TRBV27; CDR3 protein: CASSLLYRGMNTEAFF
J gene: TRBJ1-5; V gene: TRBV11-3; CDR3 protein: CASSQGQGEGNQPQHF
J gene: TRBJ1-5; V gene: TRBV19; CDR3 protein: CASSTRQGARSNQPQHF
J gene: TRBJ2-5; V gene: TRBV25-1; CDR3 protein: CASSEKGQGVGETQYF
J gene: TRBJ1-5; V gene: TRBV19; CDR3 protein: CASTIWGRSSNQPQHF
J gene: TRBJ2-7; V gene: TRBV7-3; CDR3 protein: CASSSLGSYEQYF
J gene: TRBJ2-7; V gene: TRBV2; CDR3 protein: CASSEITEHYEQYF
J gene: TRBJ1-2; V gene: TRBV7-9; CDR3 protein: CASSLVTGQGNGYTF
J gene: TRBJ1-2; V gene: TRBV4-1; CDR3 protein: CASSGQQIYGYTF
J gene: TRBJ1-1; V gene: TRBV15; CDR3 protein: CATSRDQGNEAFF
J gene: TRBJ1-1; V gene: TRBV5-5; CDR3 protein: CASSLVPRETGPNEAFF
J gene: TRBJ2-7; V gene: TRBV5-1; CDR3 protein: CASSTGQGLGEQYF
J gene: TRBJ2-1; V gene: TRBV2; CDR3 protein: CASTHAGLAGDRNNNEQFF
J gene: TRBJ2-7; V gene: TRBV6-5; CDR3 protein: CASSLANAYEQYF
J gene: TRBJ2-1; V gene: TRBV7-2; CDR3 protein: CASRLTGVNEQFF
J gene: TRBJ1-1; V gene: TRBV29-1; CDR3 protein: CSVGESQGTEAFF
J gene: TRBJ1-2; V gene: TRBV5-1; CDR3 protein: CASSLALSGDLVYGYTF
J gene: TRBJ1-2; V gene: TRBV5-6; CDR3 protein: CASSLWAYSSNYGYTF